This T cell receptor (beta chain) came from a study of T cell repertoires in cytomegalovirus infection. Study overall: Carrying CMV and the relevant HLA type showed in public TCR beta signatures.

This CDR3 comprises 15 residues. With 7 bases clipped from V and 1 base from J, the junction kept 10 bases outside the gene matches. Germline V gene lookup returns CDR1 LNHDA and CDR2 SQIVND (reference sequence). TCRdb reprocessed the reads with MiXCR, giving one entry per CDR3 protein. Of 250,000 to 300,000 distinct CDR3 sequences in the sample, approximately 9% were seen once. This clonotype was found many times. Its antigen remains unknown. Study findings and constraints: HLA-C-restricted TCR beta clonotypes specific for CMV led the ex vivo response. Carriage of CMV together with the relevant HLA was identifiable through cumulative public TCR beta family frequency.

This chain uses TRBV19 with TRBJ2-7; TRBD1 agrees at 7 bases. The sequenced material came from PBMCs. This receptor was obtained from a human donor in good health (CMV status not recorded). Some clones in this sample may be carry-over from other donors' samples. As DNA, the CDR3 is TGTGCCAGTACCGCGAACAGGGGTCTTTCCTACGAGCAGTACTTC. The encoded protein is CASTANRGLSYEQYF.